Listed below are T cell receptor beta chains from one sample, sequenced in a study of human T cells and chemical hapten exposure. A single record per CDR3 protein comes from TCRdb applying MiXCR to the RACE reads. The sample carries approximately 80,000 distinct CDR3 sequences, more than 9% recorded once. The sample here was whole blood, taken in connection with sensitization to the hapten diphenylcyclopropenone (DPC). The receptors were gathered from a woman in her forties or fifties with alopecia areata. Some clones in this sample may be carry-over from other donors' samples. The CDR3 runs from the conserved cysteine through the conserved F or W. D genes are given only for firm matches. Clone size is not always given. Where it is, it says once, few, many or a class for expanded clones.

d_call j_call v_call clone_size cdr3_aa cdr3_nt
NA TRBJ1-6 TRBV5-1 many CASSRQETSSYNSPLHF TGCGCCAGCAGCCGGCAGGAAACCAGCTCCTATAATTCACCCCTCCACTTT
TRBD1 TRBJ2-1 TRBV11-1 many CASSGGQGIDPSYNEQFF TGTGCCAGCAGCGGGGGACAGGGTATTGACCCATCCTACAATGAGCAGTTCTTC
TRBD2 TRBJ2-7 TRBV7-2 many CASRELAGSYEQYF TGTGCCAGCAGAGAACTAGCGGGGAGCTACGAGCAGTACTTC
TRBD2 TRBJ2-7 TRBV6-6 many CASWGTSGRAISYEQYF TGTGCCAGTTGGGGGACTAGCGGGAGGGCGATCTCCTACGAGCAGTACTTC
NA TRBJ2-3 TRBV27 few CASKNRYLSTDTQYF TGTGCCAGCAAGAACAGGTATCTAAGCACAGATACGCAGTATTTT
TRBD2 TRBJ2-3 TRBV11-2 many CASSPGTSGRGDTQYF TGTGCCAGCAGCCCGGGGACTAGCGGGAGGGGCGATACGCAGTATTTT
TRBD2 TRBJ2-2 TRBV6-2/TRBV6-3 many CASSPSGSLVGELFF TGTGCCAGCAGTCCTAGCGGGAGTCTTGTCGGGGAGCTGTTTTTT
TRBD2 TRBJ2-3 TRBV19 few CASSGTSEVDTQYF TGTGCCAGCTCCGGGACTAGCGAGGTAGATACGCAGTATTTT
NA TRBJ1-1 TRBV5-5 NA CANSWGVGSTEAFF TGTGCCAACAGCTGGGGGGTCGGGTCCACTGAAGCTTTCTTT
TRBD1 TRBJ1-2 TRBV30 few CAWRFRGPFTF TGTGCCTGGAGATTCAGGGGGCCGTTCACCTTC
TRBD1 TRBJ1-3 TRBV27 few CASSFQGGGGNTIYF TGTGCCAGCAGTTTTCAGGGGGGAGGAGGAAACACCATATATTTT